The text below deals with one T cell receptor beta chain. The antigen is undetermined. These data are taken from a study of cytomegalovirus exposure and HLA in healthy donors. This CDR3 is built from 15 residues. Losses at the gene ends were 4 bases for V and 4 bases for J; bases not matched to a gene: 8. CDR1 and CDR2 (germline): SQVTM, ANQGSEA. PCR employed 60 Vbeta and 13 Jbeta primers. TCRdb's table, derived via immunoSEQ multiplex PCR, lists solely in-frame clones and lacks some. The table has a few hundred thousand clones, approximately 90% seen once. Study-level points and caveats: Compared with the roughly 730-donor mean, an Asian-associated ancestry cluster reportedly had fewer N-insertions, according to a later analysis.

Specimen: PBMCs. The J gene is TRBJ1-4, the V gene TRBV29-1; 8 nucleotides line up with TRBD1. The receptor's source is a woman aged 18-29 years in good health and CMV-seronegative. Here the CDR3 reads CSVGFSGGVNEKLFF. The DNA of the CDR3 is TGCAGCGTTGGATTTTCAGGGGGCGTTAATGAAAAACTGTTTTTT. Full variable domain (remainder filled in from reference TRBV29-1 and TRBJ1-4): SAVISQKPSRDICQRGTSLTIQCQVDSQVTMMFWYRQQPGQSLTLIATANQGSEATYESGFVIDKFPISRPNLTFSTLTVSNMSPEDSSIYLCSVGFSGGVNEKLFFGSGTQLSVL.